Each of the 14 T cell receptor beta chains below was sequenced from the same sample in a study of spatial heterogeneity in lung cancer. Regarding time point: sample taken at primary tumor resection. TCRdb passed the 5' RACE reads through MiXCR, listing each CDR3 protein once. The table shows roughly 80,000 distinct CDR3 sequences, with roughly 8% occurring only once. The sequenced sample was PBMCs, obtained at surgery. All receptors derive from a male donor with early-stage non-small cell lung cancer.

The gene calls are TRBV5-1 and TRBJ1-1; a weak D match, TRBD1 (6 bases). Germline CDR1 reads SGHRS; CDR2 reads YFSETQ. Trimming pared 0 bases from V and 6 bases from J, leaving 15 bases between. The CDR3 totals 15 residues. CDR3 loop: CASSLVLTGRAEAFF. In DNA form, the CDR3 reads TGCGCCAGCAGCTTGGTACTTACAGGGAGGGCTGAAGCTTTCTTT. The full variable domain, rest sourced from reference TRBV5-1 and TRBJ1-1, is KAGVTQTPRYLIKTRGQQVTLSCSPISGHRSVSWYQQTPGQGLQFLFEYFSETQRNKGNFPGRFSGRQFSNSRSEMNVSTLELGDSALYLCASSLVLTGRAEAFFGQGTRLTVV.

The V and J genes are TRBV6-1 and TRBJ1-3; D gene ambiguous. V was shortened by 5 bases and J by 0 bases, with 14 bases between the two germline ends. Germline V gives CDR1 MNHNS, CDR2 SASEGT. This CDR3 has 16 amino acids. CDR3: CASSLSSTFSGNTIYF. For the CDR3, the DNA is TGTGCCAGCAGTCTAAGTTCGACCTTCTCTGGAAACACCATATATTTT.

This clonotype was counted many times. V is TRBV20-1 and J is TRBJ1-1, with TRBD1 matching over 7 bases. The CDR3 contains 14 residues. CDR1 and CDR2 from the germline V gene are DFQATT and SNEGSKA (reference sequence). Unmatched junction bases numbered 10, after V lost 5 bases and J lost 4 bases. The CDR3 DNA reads TGCAGTGCTCCTATCTTGACAGGGATCACTGAAGCTTTCTTT. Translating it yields CSAPILTGITEAFF.

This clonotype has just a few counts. The CDR3 DNA reads as TGTGCCAGCAGCTCCGGACAGAGCTCCTACAATGAGCAGTTCTTC. Its protein is CASSSGQSSYNEQFF. The chain uses TRBV7-9 and TRBJ2-1; possibly TRBD1 for D (6 bases). The V end lost 4 bases, the J end lost 0 bases, and 10 bases lay between the germline ends. The germline gives CDR1 SEHNR, CDR2 FQNEAQ (reference sequence). The CDR3 contains 15 residues. The variable domain in full, completed from reference TRBV7-9 and TRBJ2-1, reads DTGVSQNPRHKITKRGQNVTFRCDPISEHNRLYWYRQTLGQGPEFLTYFQNEAQLEKSRLLSDRFSAERPKGSFSTLEIQRTEQGDSAMYLCASSSGQSSYNEQFFGPGTRLTVL.

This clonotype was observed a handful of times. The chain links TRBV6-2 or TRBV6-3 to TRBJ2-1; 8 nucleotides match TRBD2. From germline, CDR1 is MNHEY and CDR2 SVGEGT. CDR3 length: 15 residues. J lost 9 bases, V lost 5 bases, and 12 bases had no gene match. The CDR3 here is CASSTDSPGRGEQFF. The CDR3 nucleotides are TGTGCCAGCAGTACCGACAGTCCCGGGAGGGGTGAGCAGTTCTTC.

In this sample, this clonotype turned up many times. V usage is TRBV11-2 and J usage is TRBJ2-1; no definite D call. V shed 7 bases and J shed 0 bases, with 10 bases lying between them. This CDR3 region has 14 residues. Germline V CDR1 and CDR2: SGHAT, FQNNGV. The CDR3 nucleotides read TGTGCCAGCACCACTTACCGCTCCTACAATGAGCAGTTCTTC. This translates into CASTTYRSYNEQFF.

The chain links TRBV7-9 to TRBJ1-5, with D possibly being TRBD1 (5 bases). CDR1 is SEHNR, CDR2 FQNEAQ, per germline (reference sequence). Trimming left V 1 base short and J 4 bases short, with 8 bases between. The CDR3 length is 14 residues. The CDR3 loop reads CASSLGGWNQPQHF. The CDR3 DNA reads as TGTGCCAGCAGCTTAGGGGGGTGGAATCAGCCCCAGCATTTT.

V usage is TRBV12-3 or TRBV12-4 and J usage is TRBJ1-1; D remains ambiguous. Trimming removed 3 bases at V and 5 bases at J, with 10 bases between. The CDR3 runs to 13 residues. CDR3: CASSFGLSTEAFF. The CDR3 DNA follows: TGTGCCAGCAGTTTCGGGTTGTCGACTGAAGCTTTCTTT.

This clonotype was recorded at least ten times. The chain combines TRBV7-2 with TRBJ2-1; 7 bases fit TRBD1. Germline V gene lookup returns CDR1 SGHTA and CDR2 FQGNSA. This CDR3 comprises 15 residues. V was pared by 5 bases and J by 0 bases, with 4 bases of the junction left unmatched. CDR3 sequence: CASSRGDSSYNEQFF. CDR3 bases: TGTGCCAGCAGCCGAGGGGACAGCTCCTACAATGAGCAGTTCTTC.

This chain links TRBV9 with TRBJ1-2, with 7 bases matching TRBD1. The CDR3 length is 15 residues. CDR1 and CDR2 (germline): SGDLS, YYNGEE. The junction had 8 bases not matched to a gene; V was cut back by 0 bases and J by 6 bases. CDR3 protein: CASSVAPQGQNGYTF. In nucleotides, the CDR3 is TGTGCCAGCAGCGTAGCTCCACAGGGGCAAAATGGCTACACCTTC. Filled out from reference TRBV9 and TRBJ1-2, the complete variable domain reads DSGVTQTPKHLITATGQRVTLRCSPRSGDLSVYWYQQSLDQGLQFLIQYYNGEERAKGNILERFSAQQFPDLHSELNLSSLELGDSALYFCASSVAPQGQNGYTFGSGTRLTVV.

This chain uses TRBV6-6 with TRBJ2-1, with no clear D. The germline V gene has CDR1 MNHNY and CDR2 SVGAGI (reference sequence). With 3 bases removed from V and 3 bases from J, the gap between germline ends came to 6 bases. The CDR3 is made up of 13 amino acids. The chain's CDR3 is CASSYDLYNEQFF. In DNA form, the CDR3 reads TGTGCCAGCAGTTATGACCTCTACAATGAGCAGTTCTTC.

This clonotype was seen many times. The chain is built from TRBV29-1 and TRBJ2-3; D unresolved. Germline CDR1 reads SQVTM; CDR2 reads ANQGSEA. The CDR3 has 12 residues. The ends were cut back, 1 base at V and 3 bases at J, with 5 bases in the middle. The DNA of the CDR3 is TGCAGCGTTGAAGCCGGGACAGATACGCAGTATTTT. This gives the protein CSVEAGTDTQYF.

CDR3 residues: CASSYGQGNYERVLPLYNEQFF. CDR3 bases: TGCGCCAGCAGCTACGGGCAGGGAAATTACGAACGCGTCCTTCCCCTCTACAATGAGCAGTTCTTC. The genes are TRBV5-1 and TRBJ2-1; a weak D match, TRBD1 (5 bases). The germline V gene has CDR1 SGHRS and CDR2 YFSETQ. The CDR3 sequence is 22 residues long. V was trimmed by 3 bases and J by 3 bases, leaving 34 bases between them.

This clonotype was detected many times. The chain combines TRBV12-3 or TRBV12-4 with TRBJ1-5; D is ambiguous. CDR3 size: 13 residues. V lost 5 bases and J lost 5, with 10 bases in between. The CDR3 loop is CASSTGPDQPQHF. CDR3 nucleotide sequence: TGTGCCAGCAGTACCGGGCCAGATCAGCCCCAGCATTTT.